The entry below describes one T cell receptor beta chain. Antigen: not known. Sample-barcoded 5' priming and a J-beta primer mix drove a second PCR of about 6 to 11 cycles. Via MiXCR, TCRdb re-called the 5' RACE reads, giving one row per CDR3 protein. The sample records 760,000 or so distinct CDR3 sequences, around 25% being singletons. Trimming cost V 0 bases and J 5 bases, with 8 bases left between them. The length of the CDR3 is 14 residues. Germline lookup yields CDR1 SGHTA and CDR2 FQGNSA. This sample is part of a study of blood T cells in healthy people across ages. Study outcomes and limitations: Age brought a roughly linear fall in TCR beta diversity measured per million T cells.

These same records also appear under a second study, on T cells of mothers and their children. That study adds: Donors were a few healthy Caucasian mothers and their six children.

V and J are TRBV7-2 and TRBJ2-1; D is undetermined. This receptor was obtained from a boy aged 5-17 years in good health. The sample was blood. The CDR3 DNA reads TGTGCCAGCAGCTTAGCGCGTTCCCACAATGAGCAGTTCTTC. Protein: CASSLARSHNEQFF.